Listed below are T cell receptor beta chains from one sample, sequenced in a study of technical replicates of blood from a handful of donors. Profiling relied on immunoSEQ multiplex PCR, and the TCRdb table lists in-frame clones only, not all of them. There are about 56,000 clones in the sample; 90% to 95% occur only once, and around 3.2% lies in the top ten. Sequencing input: PBMCs. The receptors were sampled from a human donor in good health. Some clones in this sample may be carry-over from other donors' samples. CDR3s include the opening cysteine and the closing phenylalanine or tryptophan. Fields, in order: V gene, D gene, J gene, clone size, CDR3 protein, CDR3 DNA. The D gene is left open where the match is weak. Size is omitted from some rows. Given values are once, few, many or a class for expanded clones.

TRBV2	.	TRBJ2-2	.	CASSARANTGELFF	TGTGCCAGCAGTGCCAGGGCGAACACCGGGGAGCTGTTTTTT
TRBV7-9	TRBD1	TRBJ1-6	.	CASSERTGGVYSPLHF	TGTGCCAGCAGCGAAAGGACAGGGGGCGTTTATTCACCCCTCCACTTT
TRBV14	.	TRBJ2-5	.	CASSHRGILKNPTQYF	TGTGCCAGCAGCCATCGAGGTATTCTAAAGAATCCGACCCAGTACTTC
TRBV11-2	.	TRBJ2-7	.	CASSLTGNRAYEQYF	TGTGCCAGCAGCTTGACCGGGAACCGCGCCTACGAGCAGTACTTC
TRBV7-9	TRBD2	TRBJ2-7	.	CASRLPGWTSGMGYEQYF	TGTGCCAGCCGCCTTCCCGGGTGGACTAGCGGGATGGGCTACGAGCAGTACTTC
TRBV7-2	.	TRBJ2-2	once	CASTHPMGQVNTGELFF	TGTGCCAGCACCCACCCCATGGGGCAGGTGAACACCGGGGAGCTGTTTTTT
TRBV7-3	.	TRBJ2-2	.	CASSLFEGLELFF	TGTGCCAGCAGCTTATTCGAGGGTCTGGAGCTGTTTTTT
TRBV4-3	TRBD2	TRBJ2-3	.	CASSHRAIAGDTQYF	TGCGCCAGCAGCCACCGGGCCATAGCGGGAGATACGCAGTATTTT
TRBV30	TRBD2	TRBJ2-1	.	CAWSTPGTSGLEQFF	TGTGCCTGGAGTACTCCCGGGACTAGCGGGCTTGAGCAGTTCTTC
TRBV5-1	.	TRBJ2-5	.	CASSLAIAGAQETQYF	TGCGCCAGCAGCTTGGCGATCGCGGGGGCACAAGAGACCCAGTACTTC
TRBV7-2	.	TRBJ2-3	.	CASTPNLGDTQYF	TGTGCCAGCACCCCAAACCTCGGGGATACGCAGTATTTT
TRBV6-5	.	TRBJ2-7	once	CASRAQGEQYF	TGTGCCAGCAGGGCGCAGGGAGAGCAGTACTTC
TRBV10-2	TRBD2	TRBJ2-4	.	CASSESTSGPLAKNIQYF	TGCGCCAGCAGTGAGTCGACTAGCGGACCATTAGCCAAAAACATTCAGTACTTC
TRBV29-1	.	TRBJ1-2	.	CRVPDPEDGYTF	TGCAGGGTCCCGGACCCGGAGGATGGCTACACCTTC
TRBV14	TRBD1	TRBJ2-4	.	CASLGIEQGTGKNIQYF	TGTGCCAGCCTAGGGATTGAACAGGGGACGGGCAAAAACATTCAGTACTTC
TRBV29-1	TRBD1	TRBJ1-5	.	CSVGQGRQPQHF	TGCAGCGTTGGACAGGGACGTCAGCCCCAGCATTTT
TRBV29-1	TRBD1	TRBJ2-3	.	CSVTTGSTDTQYF	TGCAGCGTCACGACAGGGAGCACAGATACGCAGTATTTT
TRBV9	.	TRBJ1-2	.	CASSVVEPGGHAPGYTF	TGTGCCAGCAGCGTCGTAGAACCGGGGGGACACGCACCTGGCTACACCTTC
TRBV2	TRBD1	TRBJ2-7	.	CASSRDRGYEQYF	TGTGCCAGCAGTAGGGACAGGGGCTACGAGCAGTACTTC
TRBV5-1	TRBD2	TRBJ2-3	.	CASGLSGGHTDTQYF	TGCGCCAGCGGGCTTAGCGGGGGTCACACAGATACGCAGTATTTT
TRBV19	.	TRBJ1-2	.	CASSDQGSGYTF	TGTGCCAGTAGTGACCAGGGGAGTGGCTACACCTTC
TRBV11-3	.	TRBJ2-2	.	CASSLTGPNTGELFF	TGTGCCAGCAGCTTGACAGGTCCAAATACCGGGGAGCTGTTTTTT
TRBV7-8	.	TRBJ2-7	.	CASSLDRERTYEQYF	TGTGCCAGCAGCTTAGACAGGGAACGGACCTACGAGCAGTACTTC
TRBV10-3	.	TRBJ2-2	.	CAIKPGELFF	TGTGCCATCAAGCCCGGGGAGCTGTTTTTT
TRBV11-2	.	TRBJ2-3	.	CASSAIRTPRTQYF	TGTGCCAGCAGCGCTATCCGGACTCCTCGTACGCAGTATTTT
TRBV6-6	.	TRBJ1-2	.	CASSPGFLWYGYTF	TGTGCCAGCAGCCCAGGGTTTTTGTGGTATGGCTACACCTTC
TRBV11-2	.	TRBJ1-2	.	CASSLDRLTASRVYTF	TGTGCCAGCAGCTTAGATCGGTTGACAGCGAGTCGAGTCTACACCTTC
TRBV9	.	TRBJ2-2	few	CASSVFKGDTGELFF	TGTGCCAGCAGCGTCTTCAAGGGGGACACCGGGGAGCTGTTTTTT
TRBV9	TRBD1	TRBJ1-2	.	CASSPRPLTGGEVGYTF	TGTGCCAGCAGCCCTCGACCCCTAACAGGGGGAGAAGTCGGCTACACCTTC
TRBV7-8	TRBD1	TRBJ1-5	.	CASSLPTGGGGNQPQHF	TGTGCCAGCAGCTTACCGACAGGGGGCGGAGGCAATCAGCCCCAGCATTTT
TRBV5-8	.	TRBJ2-1	.	CASSYRTVTAEQFF	TGTGCCAGCAGCTACAGGACAGTTACGGCTGAGCAGTTCTTC
TRBV11-2	.	TRBJ1-2	.	CASSSVSQENYGYTF	TGTGCCAGCAGCTCCGTCTCCCAGGAAAACTATGGCTACACCTTC
TRBV2	TRBD1	TRBJ2-7	.	CASQGTGSYEQYF	TGTGCCAGCCAAGGGACAGGGTCCTACGAGCAGTACTTC
TRBV29-1	TRBD1	TRBJ2-7	.	CSVSGQGAEQYF	TGCAGCGTTTCTGGACAGGGGGCCGAGCAGTACTTC
TRBV7-9	.	TRBJ2-1	.	CASSPLASSYNEQFF	TGTGCCAGCAGCCCCTTAGCGAGCTCCTACAATGAGCAGTTCTTC
TRBV7-6	TRBD1	TRBJ1-6	.	CASSPSDRENSPLHF	TGTGCCAGCAGCCCCTCGGACAGGGAAAATTCACCCCTCCACTTT
TRBV6-1	TRBD1	TRBJ1-1	.	CASSPGTGGALGAFF	TGTGCCAGCAGTCCCGGGACAGGGGGCGCGTTGGGCGCTTTCTTT
TRBV7-2	.	TRBJ2-7	.	CASSHIGGGVGEQYF	TGTGCCAGCAGCCACATAGGGGGGGGTGTCGGCGAGCAGTACTTC
TRBV4-2	.	TRBJ2-7	.	CASSQEPITGKQYF	TGTGCCAGCAGCCAGGAGCCCATTACAGGGAAGCAGTACTTC
TRBV7-2	TRBD2	TRBJ2-1	.	CASSSLRGGAIYNEQFF	TGTGCCAGCAGCTCTCTCCGGGGGGGGGCCATCTACAATGAGCAGTTCTTC
TRBV7-7	.	TRBJ2-2	.	CASSPGGGELFF	TGTGCCAGCAGCCCCGGAGGGGGGGAGCTGTTTTTT
TRBV4-2	.	TRBJ2-7	.	CASSQDFTRRGSYEQYF	TGTGCCAGCAGCCAAGATTTCACCCGCCGAGGGTCCTACGAGCAGTACTTC
TRBV29-1	.	TRBJ1-2	.	CSALETKPAF	TGCAGCGCACTCGAGACAAAGCCGGCCTTC
TRBV18	.	TRBJ1-1	.	CASSQDWLEVNTEAFF	TGTGCCAGCTCACAAGACTGGTTGGAGGTAAACACTGAAGCTTTCTTT